This T cell receptor beta chain was obtained from a study of T cell responses to AZD1222 COVID-19 vaccine. CDR1 LNHDA and CDR2 SQIVND come from the germline V gene (reference sequence). The CDR3 extends over 13 amino acids. The germline V and J ends were trimmed by 4 bases and 7 bases, with 11 bases remaining between them. Produced via immunoSEQ multiplex PCR; TCRdb's table is partial and in-frame only. The profile covers some 180,000 clones, with almost 90% appearing a single time and approximately 0.5% taken by the ten largest. The source material was peripheral blood, sampled on day 0 of AZD1222 vaccination. This chain joins TRBV19 and TRBJ2-1; D possibly corresponds to TRBD2 (6 bases). The sequence came from an adult in good health. The DNA for the CDR3 is TGTGCCAGTAGTAAGGCGGGGTGGAATGAGCAGTTCTTC. Amino acid sequence: CASSKAGWNEQFF. The full variable domain, its missing parts supplied by reference TRBV19 and TRBJ2-1, is DGGITQSPKYLFRKEGQNVTLSCEQNLNHDAMYWYRQDPGQGLRLIYYSQIVNDFQKGDIAEGYSVSREKKESFPLTVTSAQKNPTAFYLCASSKAGWNEQFFGPGTRLTVL.